The 20 T cell receptor beta chains below were found in one sample sequenced in a study of somatic mutations in cytotoxic T cells in rheumatoid arthritis. The data were produced by immunoSEQ multiplex PCR, yet TCRdb's version contains in-frame clones alone and is incomplete. The sample consists of 8,000 to 10,000 clones, approximately 79% of them appearing once. Sample: CD8+ T cells sorted from blood. All receptors derive from an adult with rheumatoid arthritis.

The chain recombines TRBV7-6 with TRBJ1-2, with TRBD1 identical over 8 bases. The CDR3 sequence is 15 residues long. The germline V gene encodes CDR1 SGHVS and CDR2 FNYEAQ. The J segment lost 4 bases and the V segment lost 4 bases, leaving 8 bases of the junction unmatched. The CDR3 region has the DNA TGTGCCAGCAGCTCCACAGGGGGAAGGGTCTATGGCTACACCTTC. As protein: CASSSTGGRVYGYTF.

The rearrangement links TRBV5-1 to TRBJ2-1; TRBD2 matches 16 bases. V lost 2 bases, J lost 8 bases, and 7 bases stayed unmatched. The CDR3 contains 17 residues. Germline lookup yields CDR1 SGHRS and CDR2 YFSETQ. DNA of the CDR3: TGCGCCAGCAGCTTTTTCCCCGGGACTAGCGGGAGGGATGAGCAGTTCTTC. It codes for CASSFFPGTSGRDEQFF. The variable domain in full, with the rest retrieved from reference TRBV5-1 and TRBJ2-1, is KAGVTQTPRYLIKTRGQQVTLSCSPISGHRSVSWYQQTPGQGLQFLFEYFSETQRNKGNFPGRFSGRQFSNSRSEMNVSTLELGDSALYLCASSFFPGTSGRDEQFFGPGTRLTVL.

J is TRBJ1-2 and V is TRBV7-9; D not certain. V was pared by 5 bases and J by 0 bases, with 10 bases between. This CDR3 has 14 residues. Germline CDR1 reads SEHNR; CDR2 reads FQNEAQ (reference sequence). CDR3 amino acids: CASSPNTANYGYTF. The CDR3 coding sequence is TGTGCCAGCAGCCCGAACACAGCTAACTATGGCTACACCTTC.

This chain links TRBV6-5 with TRBJ2-3; either TRBD1 or TRBD2 may fit D (6 bases each). The CDR3 is made up of 12 amino acids. Deletions cut 5 bases from V and 4 bases from J, with 7 bases between. Germline CDR1 reads MNHEY; CDR2 reads SVGAGI. The CDR3 sequence: CASSRGADTQYF. CDR3 in DNA: TGTGCCAGCAGTAGGGGGGCAGATACGCAGTATTTT.

The gene calls are TRBV2 and TRBJ2-5; TRBD1 agrees at 9 bases. There are 15 residues in the CDR3. The germline V gene has CDR1 SNHLY and CDR2 FYNNEI. V lost 3 bases and J lost 1; bases outside the gene matches: 3. The CDR3 is CASSEWDRAQETQYF. The DNA of the CDR3 is TGTGCCAGCAGTGAGTGGGACAGGGCCCAAGAGACCCAGTACTTC.

The chain couples TRBV15 to TRBJ2-1; no definite D call. Deletions cut 0 bases from V and 9 bases from J, with 6 bases between. CDR1 and CDR2 (germline): LNHNV, YYDKDF (reference sequence). The CDR3 runs 12 residues. CDR3 in DNA: TGTGCCACCAGCAGAGATCTTGGTGAGCAGTTCTTC. Its translation: CATSRDLGEQFF.

This clone showed up just once. The rearrangement uses TRBV7-8 and TRBJ1-6, with D unresolved. Germline loops: CDR1 SGHVS, CDR2 FQNEAQ. The V and J ends lost 1 base and 8 bases respectively, with 6 bases between them. The CDR3 totals 13 residues. CDR3 loop: CASSLDRYSPLHF. The CDR3 DNA follows: TGTGCCAGCAGCTTAGACAGATATTCACCCCTCCACTTT.

This clone was counted only a few times. The gene calls are TRBV4-1 and TRBJ1-4; TRBD1 matches at 7 bases. The CDR3 sequence is 14 residues long. From germline, CDR1 is MGHRA and CDR2 YSYEKL. Trimming took 5 bases from V and 8 from J; bases not matched to a gene: 8. In DNA, the CDR3 is TGCGCCAGCAGCTTGACAGGGAGTGGGGAAAAACTGTTTTTT. Protein: CASSLTGSGEKLFF.

The chain employs TRBV4-2 and TRBJ2-7, with TRBD2 identical over 12 bases. The V segment lost 0 bases and the J segment 0 bases; nucleotides outside the gene matches: 6. CDR3 length: 18 residues. Germline V CDR1 and CDR2: LGHNA, YNFKEQ. In DNA, the CDR3 is TGTGCCAGCAGCCAAGACGCTAGCGGGAGGGCCCCCTCCTACGAGCAGTACTTC. It encodes CASSQDASGRAPSYEQYF.

CDR3 residues: CASSVGGAATNEKLFF. The CDR3 DNA reads TGTGCCAGCTCAGTTGGGGGGGCGGCAACTAATGAAAAACTGTTTTTT. V is TRBV7-9 and J is TRBJ1-4; D is perhaps TRBD1 (6 bases). Trimming removed 8 bases at V and 0 bases at J, with 16 bases between. This CDR3 is built from 16 residues. Germline V gene data show CDR1 as SEHNR and CDR2 as FQNEAQ (reference sequence).

The rearrangement joins TRBV5-1 to TRBJ2-3; D gene unclear. The V end lost 4 bases, the J end lost 0 bases, and 18 bases lay between the germline ends. In germline, CDR1 is SGHRS, CDR2 YFSETQ. The CDR3 has 17 amino acids. CDR3 sequence (DNA): TGCGCCAGCAGCACAAGAAAGGCCGTTTCTAGCACAGATACGCAGTATTTT. Translated, it gives CASSTRKAVSSTDTQYF.

This sequence joins TRBV10-2 and TRBJ2-2; 8 nucleotides match TRBD2. The CDR3 consists of 15 residues. Germline CDR1 reads WSHSY; CDR2 reads SAAADI. Here the CDR3 reads CAIPAGGPSTGELFF. DNA for the CDR3: TGCGCAATTCCGGCGGGGGGCCCAAGCACCGGGGAGCTGTTTTTT.

Relative to its sample, this clone is large. The chain couples TRBV6-5 to TRBJ2-7; D possibly corresponds to TRBD1 (6 bases). V lost 5 bases, J lost 7 bases, and 15 bases lay in between. The germline gives CDR1 MNHEY, CDR2 SVGAGI. The CDR3 length is 13 residues. The CDR3 DNA reads as TGTGCCAGCAGTGCCGGCCTGAGGGGGGAGCAGTACGTC. As protein: CASSAGLRGEQYV.

This clone turned up a few times. The chain carries TRBV5-6 and TRBJ1-2; no clear D gene. Germline loops: CDR1 SGHDT, CDR2 YYEEEE. CDR3 length: 16 amino acids. V was trimmed by 0 bases and J by 3 bases, leaving 15 bases between them. The CDR3 DNA follows: TGTGCCAGCAGCTTGGACAGCGCGACCTCCTACTATGGCTACACCTTC. It encodes CASSLDSATSYYGYTF.

The chain employs TRBV28 and TRBJ1-1; tentatively, D is TRBD1 (5 bases). Trimming removed 3 bases at V and 8 bases at J, with 10 bases between. Germline V gene lookup returns CDR1 MDHEN and CDR2 SYDVKM. CDR3 length: 12 residues. The CDR3 DNA follows: TGTGCCAGCAGTTTTCTTGACAGAGAAGCTTTCTTT. As protein: CASSFLDREAFF.

This rearrangement joins TRBV7-2 to TRBJ2-3; maybe TRBD1 (7 bases). Trimming pared 0 bases from V and 0 bases from J, leaving 13 bases between. The CDR3 has 17 residues. Germline CDR1 reads SGHTA; CDR2 reads FQGNSA. The DNA for the CDR3 is TGTGCCAGCAGCTTAGCCCCGACAGGGACTAGCACAGATACGCAGTATTTT. It yields the protein CASSLAPTGTSTDTQYF.

V gene TRBV5-1 combines with J gene TRBJ2-3, with 9 nucleotides matching TRBD2. V lost 4 bases and J lost 2; bases outside the gene matches: 8. The germline V gene encodes CDR1 SGHRS and CDR2 YFSETQ. The CDR3 length is 16 residues. CDR3 nucleotides: TGCGCCAGCAGCCCGATTTTAGCGGGAGCCACAGATACGCAGTATTTT. This sequence encodes CASSPILAGATDTQYF.

This clone is classed as large. This rearrangement joins TRBV28 to TRBJ2-2; D is possibly TRBD1 (5 bases). Trimming removed 5 bases from V and 3 bases from J, with 13 bases in between. The V gene's germline CDR1 is MDHEN and CDR2 SYDVKM. This CDR3 spans 15 amino acids. CDR3 in amino acids: CASSGEGVDTGELFF. In nucleotides, the CDR3 is TGTGCCAGCAGTGGGGAAGGGGTCGACACCGGGGAGCTGTTTTTT.

The CDR3 loop reads CASSFPRGLVINEQFF. DNA of the CDR3: TGTGCCAGCAGCTTCCCAAGGGGACTAGTAATCAATGAGCAGTTCTTC. The chain has TRBV9 and TRBJ2-1, with 8 nucleotides matching TRBD2. The CDR3 is made up of 16 amino acids. Germline CDR1 is SGDLS and CDR2 is YYNGEE. The V segment lost 4 bases and the J segment 6 bases; nucleotides outside the gene matches: 12.

The chain combines TRBV7-8 with TRBJ1-1; a weak D match, TRBD1 (5 bases). Trimming shortened V by 3 bases and J by 5 bases, and 19 bases separated the two germline ends. In germline, CDR1 is SGHVS, CDR2 FQNEAQ. The CDR3 is 16 residues long. CDR3 in amino acids: CASSLGVSGRLTEAFF. The CDR3 DNA sequence: TGTGCCAGCAGCTTGGGGGTGTCTGGACGGTTAACTGAAGCTTTCTTT.